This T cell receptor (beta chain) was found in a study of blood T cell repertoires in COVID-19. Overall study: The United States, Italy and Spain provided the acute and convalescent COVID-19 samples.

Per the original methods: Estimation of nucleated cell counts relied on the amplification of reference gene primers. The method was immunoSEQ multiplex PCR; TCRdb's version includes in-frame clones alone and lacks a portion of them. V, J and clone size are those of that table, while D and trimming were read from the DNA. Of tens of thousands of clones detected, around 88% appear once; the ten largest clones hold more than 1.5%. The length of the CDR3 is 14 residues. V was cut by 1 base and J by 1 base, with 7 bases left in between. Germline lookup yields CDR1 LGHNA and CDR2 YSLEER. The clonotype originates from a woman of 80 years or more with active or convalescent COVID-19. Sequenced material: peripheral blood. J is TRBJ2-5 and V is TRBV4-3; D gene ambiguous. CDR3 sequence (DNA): TGCGCCAGCAGCCAAGTGCTCAGCCAAGAGACCCAGTACTTC. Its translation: CASSQVLSQETQYF.